This T cell receptor (beta chain) was identified in a study of T cell responses to AZD1222 COVID-19 vaccine. The wider study: Analysis merged second doses at about 4 or about 12 weeks.

V shed 4 bases and J 3 bases; nucleotides not matched to a gene: 11. Germline V lookup: CDR1 LGHNA, CDR2 YNFKEQ. This CDR3 has 17 amino acids. This clone was recorded only once. The target antigen is unknown. Study conclusions and caveats: Reports indicate that nearly half of spike-specific TCRs are directed at unmutated variant regions. Seropositive status at baseline applied to only a handful of AZD1222 recipients. The sample set comprised mostly white British donors with more females, and clonal diversity was possibly underestimated.

Generated by immunoSEQ multiplex PCR, the TCRdb table keeps only in-frame clones and is missing some. Of 110,000 or so clones in the sample, about nine tenths were seen once. The sequencing used peripheral blood, collected on day 0 of AZD1222 vaccination. The chain joins TRBV4-2 to TRBJ2-7; 11 bases are a match to TRBD2. The sequence came from an adult in good health. Here the CDR3 DNA reads TGTGCCAGCAGCCCCACCCCTCTGACTAGCGGGGACTACGAGCAGTACTTC. Its protein product is CASSPTPLTSGDYEQYF.